This T cell receptor (beta chain) stems from a study of cytomegalovirus exposure and HLA in healthy donors. For the study at large: The use of the same platform for the 110 or so validation repertoires and the roughly 700 first-cohort repertoires was reported by a later analysis. Study-level points and caveats: Specificity of three CMV-associated chains for CMV antigens was verified in vitro.

The CDR3 is made up of 16 amino acids. Germline CDR1 reads MNHNY; CDR2 reads SVGAGI (reference sequence). After removal of 6 bases from V and 6 bases from J, the junction contained 6 bases not matched to a gene. Using immunoSEQ multiplex PCR, the repertoire was profiled, and TCRdb retains in-frame clones only, with some absent. The repertoire has 55,000 to 70,000 clones, roughly 94% of them found once; the top ten carry about 2.1%. On this clone itself: What it binds is not known.

The J gene is TRBJ2-1, the V gene TRBV6-6; the match to TRBD2 covers 15 bases. The material sequenced was PBMCs. The sequence was collected from a young man in good health and CMV-seronegative. The CDR3 loop is CASRWTSGGVGNEQFF. CDR3 nucleotides: TGTGCCAGCAGGTGGACTAGCGGGGGGGTAGGCAATGAGCAGTTCTTC.